What follows describes a single TCR beta chain. Its antigen is as yet unknown. V gave up 0 bases and J gave up 8 bases; unmatched junction bases: 10. Looked up from germline, CDR1 is LNHNV and CDR2 is YYDKDF (reference sequence). This CDR3 region has 16 residues. The protocol was immunoSEQ multiplex PCR, while the TCRdb copy is restricted to in-frame clones and leaves out a portion. The data show about 25,000 clones, 60% to 80% seen once. These data belong to a study of a mutant IDH1 vaccine in newly diagnosed glioma. About the study: Patients began vaccination 4-6 weeks after radiotherapy alone, or with temozolomide cycles. The therapy given earlier, which was standard therapy, consisted of radiotherapy, temozolomide, or both, and most of the patients received both. The study's findings and limits: The occurrence of vaccine-induced immune responses was seen in around 95% of patients.

This sample's time point: week 5, during vaccination. One vaccine dose held 300 ug of mutant IDH1 20-mer peptide and came with topical imiquimod. The rearrangement links TRBV15 to TRBJ2-1; 7 positions agree with TRBD1. The TCR comes from a man aged 40-49 years with glioma. The sample here was PBMCs, taken from a glioma patient whose treatment included an IDH1 peptide vaccine. CDR3: CATSRDSRNRGYEQFF. DNA of the CDR3: TGTGCCACCAGCAGAGATTCGAGGAACAGGGGCTATGAGCAGTTCTTC. The variable domain in full, completed from reference TRBV15 and TRBJ2-1, reads DAMVIQNPRYQVTQFGKPVTLSCSQTLNHNVMYWYQQKSSQAPKLLFHYYDKDFNNEADTPDNFQSRRPNTSFCFLDIRSPGLGDTAMYLCATSRDSRNRGYEQFFGPGTRLTVL.